The rows below give T cell receptor beta chains drawn from one sample of a study of vaccination effects on CD4 cells after COVID-19. Their antigen targets remain unknown. TCRdb keeps only in-frame clones here, not all; method: immunoSEQ multiplex PCR. Of 37,000 or so clones listed, less than 70% were seen once; the top ten hold around 14%. Sequenced here: CD4+ T cells from PBMCs cultured with HCoV-OC43 spike peptides, sampled before COVID-19 vaccination. Receptor source: a human donor who received a COVID-19 vaccine. Both conserved end residues are part of each CDR3. The order of the fields is J gene, clone size, V gene, D gene, CDR3 DNA, CDR3 protein. A D gene is named only where the DNA matches it firmly. Not every row has a clone size; where given, it reads once, few, many or a size class.

j_call: TRBJ2-2; clone_size: .; v_call: TRBV9; d_call: TRBD1; cdr3_nt: TGTGCCAGCAGCGTAGCAGACAGGGGAACCGGGGAGCTGTTTTTT; cdr3_aa: CASSVADRGTGELFF
j_call: TRBJ2-1; clone_size: .; v_call: TRBV10-2; d_call: TRBD2; cdr3_nt: TGCGCCAGCAGTGTTGCGGGAGGGAACAATGAGCAGTTCTTC; cdr3_aa: CASSVAGGNNEQFF
j_call: TRBJ1-1; clone_size: few; v_call: TRBV7-9; d_call: TRBD1; cdr3_nt: TGTGCCAGCAGCTTAGCGGACAGGGGGGACACTGAAGCTTTCTTT; cdr3_aa: CASSLADRGDTEAFF
j_call: TRBJ2-7; clone_size: once; v_call: TRBV4-1; d_call: .; cdr3_nt: TGCGCCAGCAGCCAAGGTAGGGCTAGCTCCTACGAGCAGTACTTC; cdr3_aa: CASSQGRASSYEQYF
j_call: TRBJ1-2; clone_size: .; v_call: TRBV6-2/TRBV6-3; d_call: .; cdr3_nt: TGTGCCAGCAGTTCCCTAGAAGAAAGATACTATGGCTACACCTTC; cdr3_aa: CASSSLEERYYGYTF
j_call: TRBJ2-7; clone_size: .; v_call: TRBV6-1; d_call: .; cdr3_nt: TGTGCCAGCAGTGAGCCGGGGGACCCCTACGAGCAGTACTTC; cdr3_aa: CASSEPGDPYEQYF
j_call: TRBJ2-7; clone_size: few; v_call: TRBV19; d_call: TRBD2; cdr3_nt: TGTGCCAGTAGTATTTCGGCGGGAGTGACCTACGAGCAGTACTTC; cdr3_aa: CASSISAGVTYEQYF
j_call: TRBJ1-1; clone_size: .; v_call: TRBV6-1; d_call: .; cdr3_nt: TGTGCCAGCAGTGAGCTGGGGATGGGCACTGAAGCTTTCTTT; cdr3_aa: CASSELGMGTEAFF
j_call: TRBJ2-5; clone_size: .; v_call: TRBV19; d_call: .; cdr3_nt: TGTGCCAGTAGTCCCCCTTCAAATAGACAAGAGACCCAGTACTTC; cdr3_aa: CASSPPSNRQETQYF
j_call: TRBJ1-1; clone_size: .; v_call: TRBV6-5; d_call: .; cdr3_nt: TGTGCCAGCAAACAGGGAAGGGTTGACACTGAAGCTTTCTTT; cdr3_aa: CASKQGRVDTEAFF
j_call: TRBJ1-3; clone_size: .; v_call: TRBV7-9; d_call: .; cdr3_nt: TGTGCCAGCAGCTTAGAAGGGAGCTCTGGAAACACCATATATTTT; cdr3_aa: CASSLEGSSGNTIYF
j_call: TRBJ1-5; clone_size: .; v_call: TRBV6-5; d_call: .; cdr3_nt: TGTGCCAGCGGCCGGGGGAATCAGCCCCAGCATTTT; cdr3_aa: CASGRGNQPQHF
j_call: TRBJ2-5; clone_size: .; v_call: TRBV9; d_call: TRBD1; cdr3_nt: TGTGCCAGCAGCGCATCGGGACAGGTGATTGAGACCCAGTACTTC; cdr3_aa: CASSASGQVIETQYF
j_call: TRBJ2-3; clone_size: .; v_call: TRBV7-9; d_call: .; cdr3_nt: TGTGCCAGCAGCGCAAGACAGGAAACTAGCACAGATACGCAGTATTTT; cdr3_aa: CASSARQETSTDTQYF
j_call: TRBJ2-4; clone_size: .; v_call: TRBV10-3; d_call: TRBD2; cdr3_nt: TGTGCCATCAGCCGGGGGAGGGATGGTCAAAACATTCAGTACTTC; cdr3_aa: CAISRGRDGQNIQYF
j_call: TRBJ1-4; clone_size: .; v_call: TRBV29-1; d_call: .; cdr3_nt: TGCAGCGTTGCGACAGCGCCAGGGGATGAAAAACTGTTTTTT; cdr3_aa: CSVATAPGDEKLFF
j_call: TRBJ2-1; clone_size: few; v_call: TRBV6-5; d_call: TRBD1; cdr3_nt: TGTGCCAGCAGCACGGGACAGGGTCCCTACAATGAGCAGTTCTTC; cdr3_aa: CASSTGQGPYNEQFF
j_call: TRBJ2-1; clone_size: .; v_call: TRBV3-1/TRBV3-2; d_call: TRBD2; cdr3_nt: TGTGCCAGCAGCCTACTAGCGGGAGGGGACAATGAGCAGTTCTTC; cdr3_aa: CASSLLAGGDNEQFF
j_call: TRBJ1-4; clone_size: .; v_call: TRBV27; d_call: .; cdr3_nt: TGTGCCAGCAGTCGTTTTGCAACTAATGAAAAACTGTTTTTT; cdr3_aa: CASSRFATNEKLFF
j_call: TRBJ1-2; clone_size: once; v_call: TRBV15; d_call: .; cdr3_nt: TGTGCCACCAGCAGAGCTGGGCGGTCTAACTATGGCTACACCTTC; cdr3_aa: CATSRAGRSNYGYTF
j_call: TRBJ1-3; clone_size: .; v_call: TRBV9; d_call: TRBD1; cdr3_nt: TGTGCCAGCAGCGGAGAACCCCGGGACAGTTCAAGAAACACCATATATTTT; cdr3_aa: CASSGEPRDSSRNTIYF
j_call: TRBJ1-4; clone_size: .; v_call: TRBV1; d_call: .; cdr3_nt: TGCACCAGCAGCCGCCCGGGACAGGAAGGGAAGGTAGCGGAAAAACTGTTTTTT; cdr3_aa: CTSSRPGQEGKVAEKLFF
j_call: TRBJ2-6; clone_size: .; v_call: TRBV27; d_call: .; cdr3_nt: TGTGCCAGCAGTTTGAGGGACCCTGGGGCCAACGTCCTGACTTTC; cdr3_aa: CASSLRDPGANVLTF
j_call: TRBJ2-7; clone_size: few; v_call: TRBV20-1; d_call: .; cdr3_nt: TGCAGTGCTAGAGAGAACTACGAGCAGTACTTC; cdr3_aa: CSARENYEQYF
j_call: TRBJ1-3; clone_size: few; v_call: TRBV30; d_call: .; cdr3_nt: TGTGCCTGGAAACACTCTGGAAACACCATATATTTT; cdr3_aa: CAWKHSGNTIYF
j_call: TRBJ2-3; clone_size: .; v_call: TRBV5-1; d_call: .; cdr3_nt: TGCGCCAGCAGAAACACTGGGGCTGGCACAGATACGCAGTATTTT; cdr3_aa: CASRNTGAGTDTQYF
j_call: TRBJ2-5; clone_size: once; v_call: TRBV19; d_call: TRBD2; cdr3_nt: TGTGCCAGTAGTAGAACTAGCGGGAGTCTGGAGACCCAGTACTTC; cdr3_aa: CASSRTSGSLETQYF
j_call: TRBJ2-1; clone_size: .; v_call: TRBV5-8; d_call: TRBD2; cdr3_nt: TGTGCCAGCAGCATCCGGTCGGGAGGGGCCTACAATGAGCAGTTCTTC; cdr3_aa: CASSIRSGGAYNEQFF
j_call: TRBJ2-2; clone_size: .; v_call: TRBV6-2/TRBV6-3; d_call: TRBD2; cdr3_nt: TGTGCCAGCAGTCTCCCTCCAGGGAGCGGGACGAACACCGGGGAGCTGTTTTTT; cdr3_aa: CASSLPPGSGTNTGELFF
j_call: TRBJ1-4; clone_size: .; v_call: TRBV24-1; d_call: .; cdr3_nt: TGTGCCACCAGTGATCTAGAAAAACTGTTTTTT; cdr3_aa: CATSDLEKLFF
j_call: TRBJ2-2; clone_size: once; v_call: TRBV3-1/TRBV3-2; d_call: .; cdr3_nt: TGTGCCAGCAGCCAGGGGGAGCCCGGGGAGCTGTTTTTT; cdr3_aa: CASSQGEPGELFF
j_call: TRBJ2-1; clone_size: .; v_call: TRBV3-1/TRBV3-2; d_call: .; cdr3_nt: TGTGCCAGCAGCCAGGCCTCATACAATGAGCAGTTCTTC; cdr3_aa: CASSQASYNEQFF
j_call: TRBJ1-1; clone_size: .; v_call: TRBV29-1; d_call: .; cdr3_nt: TGCAGCGTTGCCGAATCGATGAACACTGAAGCTTTCTTT; cdr3_aa: CSVAESMNTEAFF
j_call: TRBJ2-5; clone_size: .; v_call: TRBV10-3; d_call: .; cdr3_nt: TGTGCCATCAGCCAAGACAGGTACCAAGAGACCCAGTACTTC; cdr3_aa: CAISQDRYQETQYF
j_call: TRBJ1-2; clone_size: .; v_call: TRBV3-1/TRBV3-2; d_call: TRBD1; cdr3_nt: TGTGCCAGCAGCCGTGGACAGGGACGGTATGGCTACACCTTC; cdr3_aa: CASSRGQGRYGYTF
j_call: TRBJ1-1; clone_size: .; v_call: TRBV5-1; d_call: .; cdr3_nt: TGCGCCAGCAGCTTACGGGGGATGGATGCTGAAGCTTTCTTT; cdr3_aa: CASSLRGMDAEAFF
j_call: TRBJ2-5; clone_size: .; v_call: TRBV19; d_call: TRBD2; cdr3_nt: TGTGCCAGTAGTATTTTTAGCGGGAATCAAGAGACCCAGTACTTC; cdr3_aa: CASSIFSGNQETQYF
j_call: TRBJ2-1; clone_size: few; v_call: TRBV5-1; d_call: TRBD1; cdr3_nt: TGCGCCAGCAGGCTCGGACAGGGTAGAGGTGAGCAGTTCTTC; cdr3_aa: CASRLGQGRGEQFF
j_call: TRBJ2-5; clone_size: .; v_call: TRBV5-4; d_call: .; cdr3_nt: TGTGCCAGCAGCTCGTATCTGGGCGGGACTCAAGAGACCCAGTACTTC; cdr3_aa: CASSSYLGGTQETQYF
j_call: TRBJ2-3; clone_size: .; v_call: TRBV9; d_call: TRBD2; cdr3_nt: TGTGCCAGCAGCGGAGTAGCGGGCGCTGGGGGGACGCAGTATTTT; cdr3_aa: CASSGVAGAGGTQYF
j_call: TRBJ2-4; clone_size: .; v_call: TRBV10-3; d_call: .; cdr3_nt: TGTGCCATCAGGGAGGCAGGTTCTGACATTCAGTACTTC; cdr3_aa: CAIREAGSDIQYF
j_call: TRBJ1-2; clone_size: .; v_call: TRBV6-2/TRBV6-3; d_call: .; cdr3_nt: TGTGCCAGCAGTTACCGGGGATATGGCTACACCTTC; cdr3_aa: CASSYRGYGYTF
j_call: TRBJ2-1; clone_size: .; v_call: TRBV6-2/TRBV6-3; d_call: TRBD2; cdr3_nt: TGTGCCAGCAGCCCGCTAGCGGGAGTCAATGAGCAGTTCTTC; cdr3_aa: CASSPLAGVNEQFF
j_call: TRBJ2-6; clone_size: .; v_call: TRBV6-5; d_call: .; cdr3_nt: TGTGCCAGCGGGAGACAGTACTCTGGGGCCAACGTCCTGACTTTC; cdr3_aa: CASGRQYSGANVLTF
j_call: TRBJ1-4; clone_size: .; v_call: TRBV5-1; d_call: TRBD1; cdr3_nt: TGCGCCAGCAGCTTGGGACAGGGACCTAATGAAAAACTGTTTTTT; cdr3_aa: CASSLGQGPNEKLFF
j_call: TRBJ1-4; clone_size: .; v_call: TRBV4-1; d_call: TRBD1; cdr3_nt: TGCGCCAGCAGCCAAGGGGGACAGCCTAATGAAAAACTGTTTTTT; cdr3_aa: CASSQGGQPNEKLFF
j_call: TRBJ2-7; clone_size: .; v_call: TRBV27; d_call: .; cdr3_nt: TGTGCCAGCCGACGGGCAGGCACCTACGAGCAGTACTTC; cdr3_aa: CASRRAGTYEQYF
j_call: TRBJ1-1; clone_size: .; v_call: TRBV3-1/TRBV3-2; d_call: TRBD1; cdr3_nt: TGTGCCAGCAGCCCAGGCAGGGACAGGGGGAGTGAAGCTTTCTTT; cdr3_aa: CASSPGRDRGSEAFF
j_call: TRBJ2-1; clone_size: .; v_call: TRBV12-5; d_call: .; cdr3_nt: TGTGCTAGTGCCCCGGACTACAATGAGCAGTTCTTC; cdr3_aa: CASAPDYNEQFF
j_call: TRBJ1-5; clone_size: .; v_call: TRBV18; d_call: .; cdr3_nt: TGTGCCAGCTCACGGGGCAGGGATCAGCCCCAGCATTTT; cdr3_aa: CASSRGRDQPQHF
j_call: TRBJ2-7; clone_size: .; v_call: TRBV5-1; d_call: .; cdr3_nt: TGCGCCAGCAGCTTGGATGGCTACGAGCAGTACTTC; cdr3_aa: CASSLDGYEQYF
j_call: TRBJ1-2; clone_size: .; v_call: TRBV10-1; d_call: .; cdr3_nt: TGCGCCAGCAGTGACAGGGGAAATAGAGGCTACACCTTC; cdr3_aa: CASSDRGNRGYTF
j_call: TRBJ2-5; clone_size: .; v_call: TRBV4-2; d_call: TRBD2; cdr3_nt: TGTGCCAGCAGCCAAGACCGGGGGGGCCCTGAGACCCAGTACTTC; cdr3_aa: CASSQDRGGPETQYF
j_call: TRBJ2-7; clone_size: few; v_call: TRBV30; d_call: .; cdr3_nt: TGTGCCTGGATGACAGGTGGCTACGAGCAGTACTTC; cdr3_aa: CAWMTGGYEQYF
j_call: TRBJ1-1; clone_size: few; v_call: TRBV7-8; d_call: .; cdr3_nt: TGTGCCAGCAGCGCTATGACAGGATGGGGGACTGAAGCTTTCTTT; cdr3_aa: CASSAMTGWGTEAFF
j_call: TRBJ1-5; clone_size: few; v_call: TRBV2; d_call: .; cdr3_nt: TGTGCCAGCAGTGAGGTTTACAATCAGCCCCAGCATTTT; cdr3_aa: CASSEVYNQPQHF